This TCR beta chain was found in a study of blood T cell repertoires in COVID-19. Study in general: PBMCs, B-cell-depleted T cells, or T cells were the source of the cDNA or gDNA that made up the material.

TCRdb keeps only in-frame clones here, not all; method: immunoSEQ multiplex PCR. The sample shows about 210,000 clones, 75% to 85% of them seen only once. CDR1 is SGHTA and CDR2 is FQGNSA in the germline V gene. CDR3 length equals 12 residues. Trimming cost V 3 bases and J 7 bases, with 10 bases left between them. The rearrangement links TRBV7-2 to TRBJ2-7; no reliable D call. The TCR comes from a human donor in a cohort sampled during active COVID-19. The sequenced sample was peripheral blood. The CDR3 here is CASSLEIGEQYF. The CDR3 bases are TGTGCCAGCAGCTTGGAGATTGGGGAGCAGTACTTC.